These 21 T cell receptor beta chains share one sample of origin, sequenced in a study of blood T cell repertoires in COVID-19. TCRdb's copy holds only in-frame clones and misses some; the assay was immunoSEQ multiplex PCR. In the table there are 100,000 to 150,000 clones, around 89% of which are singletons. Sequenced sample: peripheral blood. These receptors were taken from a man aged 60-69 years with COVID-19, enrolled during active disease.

CDR3 in amino acids: CASSPGQGISGNTIYF. The DNA for the CDR3 is TGTGCCAGCAGCCCAGGACAGGGGATCTCTGGAAACACCATATATTTT. The chain uses TRBV9 and TRBJ1-3; 9 nucleotides align to TRBD1. Losses at the gene ends were 4 bases for V and 0 bases for J; bases not matched to a gene: 5. This CDR3 region has 16 residues. The germline V gene has CDR1 SGDLS and CDR2 YYNGEE.

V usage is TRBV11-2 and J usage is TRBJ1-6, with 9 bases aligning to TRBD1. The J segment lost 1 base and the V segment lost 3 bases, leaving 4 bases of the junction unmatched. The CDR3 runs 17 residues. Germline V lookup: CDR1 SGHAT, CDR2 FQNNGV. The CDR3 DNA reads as TGTGCCAGCAGCTTGGGACAGGGCGTGTCCTATAATTCACCCCTCCACTTT. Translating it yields CASSLGQGVSYNSPLHF.

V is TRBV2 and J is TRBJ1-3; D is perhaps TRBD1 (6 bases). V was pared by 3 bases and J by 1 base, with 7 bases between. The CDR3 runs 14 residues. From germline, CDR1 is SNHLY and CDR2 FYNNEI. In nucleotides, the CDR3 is TGTGCCAGCAGTGAGCAGGGGTCTGGAAACACCATATATTTT. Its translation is CASSEQGSGNTIYF.

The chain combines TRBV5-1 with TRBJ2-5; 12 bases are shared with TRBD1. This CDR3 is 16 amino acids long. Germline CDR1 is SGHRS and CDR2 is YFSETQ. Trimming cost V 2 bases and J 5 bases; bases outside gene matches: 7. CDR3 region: CASSFGGTGGPETQYF. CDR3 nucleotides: TGCGCCAGCAGCTTTGGTGGGACAGGGGGCCCTGAGACCCAGTACTTC.

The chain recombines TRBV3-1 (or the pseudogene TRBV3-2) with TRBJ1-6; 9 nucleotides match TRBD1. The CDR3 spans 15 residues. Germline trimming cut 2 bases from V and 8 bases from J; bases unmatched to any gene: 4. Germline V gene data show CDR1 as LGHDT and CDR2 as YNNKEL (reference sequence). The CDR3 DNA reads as TGTGCCAGCAGCCAACGGACAGGGGAGTATTCACCCCTCCACTTT. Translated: CASSQRTGEYSPLHF.

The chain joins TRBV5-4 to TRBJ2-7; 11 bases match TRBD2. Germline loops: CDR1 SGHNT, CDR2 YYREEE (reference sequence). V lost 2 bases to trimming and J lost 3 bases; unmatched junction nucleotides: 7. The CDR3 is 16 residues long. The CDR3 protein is CASSLPIAGGLYEQYF. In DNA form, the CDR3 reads TGTGCCAGCAGCTTACCTATAGCGGGGGGGCTCTACGAGCAGTACTTC.

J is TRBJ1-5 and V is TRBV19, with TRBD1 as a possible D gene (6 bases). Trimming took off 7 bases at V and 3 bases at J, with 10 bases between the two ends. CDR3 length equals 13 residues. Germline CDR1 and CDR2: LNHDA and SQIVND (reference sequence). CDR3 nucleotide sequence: TGTGCCAGTACCGGACAGCACAATCAGCCCCAGCATTTT. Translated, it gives CASTGQHNQPQHF.

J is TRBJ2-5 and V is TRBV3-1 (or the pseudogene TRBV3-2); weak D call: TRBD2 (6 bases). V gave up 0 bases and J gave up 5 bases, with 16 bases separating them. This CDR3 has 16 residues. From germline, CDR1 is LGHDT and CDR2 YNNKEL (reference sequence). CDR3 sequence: CASSQEFGARGETQYF. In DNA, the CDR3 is TGTGCCAGCAGCCAAGAATTCGGGGCCCGGGGGGAGACCCAGTACTTC.

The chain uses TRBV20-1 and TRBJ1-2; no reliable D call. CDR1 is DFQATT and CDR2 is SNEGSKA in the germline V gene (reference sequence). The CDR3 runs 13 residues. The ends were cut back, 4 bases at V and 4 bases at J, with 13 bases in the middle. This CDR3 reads CSAIEPSGYGYTF. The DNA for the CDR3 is TGCAGTGCTATTGAACCTTCGGGCTATGGCTACACCTTC.

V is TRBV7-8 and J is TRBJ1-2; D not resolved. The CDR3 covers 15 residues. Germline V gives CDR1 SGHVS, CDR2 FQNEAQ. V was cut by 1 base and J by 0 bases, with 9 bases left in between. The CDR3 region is CASSLDGNSNYGYTF. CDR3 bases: TGTGCCAGCAGCTTAGACGGGAATTCTAACTATGGCTACACCTTC.

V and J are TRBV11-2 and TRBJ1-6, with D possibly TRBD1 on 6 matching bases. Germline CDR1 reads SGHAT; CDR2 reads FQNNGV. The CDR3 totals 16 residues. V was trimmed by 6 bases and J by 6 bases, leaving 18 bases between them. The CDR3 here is CASSLGGAGINSPLHF. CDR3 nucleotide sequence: TGTGCCAGCAGTTTGGGGGGGGCCGGCATTAATTCACCCCTCCACTTT.

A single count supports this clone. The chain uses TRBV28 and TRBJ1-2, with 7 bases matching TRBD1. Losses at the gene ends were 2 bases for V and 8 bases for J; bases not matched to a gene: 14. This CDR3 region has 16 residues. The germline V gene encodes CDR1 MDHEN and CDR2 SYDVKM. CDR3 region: CASSLGGLQGKWGYTF. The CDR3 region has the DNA TGTGCCAGCAGTTTAGGGGGTCTACAGGGGAAGTGGGGCTACACCTTC.

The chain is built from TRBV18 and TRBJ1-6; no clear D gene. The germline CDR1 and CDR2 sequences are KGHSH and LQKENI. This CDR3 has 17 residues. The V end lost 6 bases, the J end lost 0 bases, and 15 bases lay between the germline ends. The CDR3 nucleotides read TGTGCCAGCTCTCCTCTCCCTCTAAGCTCCTATAATTCACCCCTCCACTTT. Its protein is CASSPLPLSSYNSPLHF. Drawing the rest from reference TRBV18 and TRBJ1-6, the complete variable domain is NAGVMQNPRHLVRRRGQEARLRCSPMKGHSHVYWYRQLPEEGLKFMVYLQKENIIDESGMPKERFSAEFPKEGPSILRIQQVVRGDSAAYFCASSPLPLSSYNSPLHFGNGTRLTVT.

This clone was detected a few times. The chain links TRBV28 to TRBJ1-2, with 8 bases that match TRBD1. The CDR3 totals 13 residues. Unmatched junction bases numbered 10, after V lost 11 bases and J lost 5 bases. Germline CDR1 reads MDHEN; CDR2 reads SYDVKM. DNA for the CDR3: TGTGCCTACCAGGGGGCGTCGGGGTATGGCTACACCTTC. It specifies CAYQGASGYGYTF.

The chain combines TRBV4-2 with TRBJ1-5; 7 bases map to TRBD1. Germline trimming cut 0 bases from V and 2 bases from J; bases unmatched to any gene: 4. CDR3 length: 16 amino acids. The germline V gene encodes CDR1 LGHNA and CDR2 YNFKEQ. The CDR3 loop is CASSQDDRARNQPQHF. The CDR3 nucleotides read TGTGCCAGCAGCCAAGATGACAGGGCCCGCAATCAGCCCCAGCATTTT.

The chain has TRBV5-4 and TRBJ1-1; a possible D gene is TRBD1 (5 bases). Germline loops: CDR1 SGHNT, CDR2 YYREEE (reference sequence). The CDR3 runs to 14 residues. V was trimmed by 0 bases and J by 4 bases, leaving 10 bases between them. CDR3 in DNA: TGTGCCAGCAGCTTGGAGTTAAGGGGCACTGAAGCTTTCTTT. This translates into CASSLELRGTEAFF.

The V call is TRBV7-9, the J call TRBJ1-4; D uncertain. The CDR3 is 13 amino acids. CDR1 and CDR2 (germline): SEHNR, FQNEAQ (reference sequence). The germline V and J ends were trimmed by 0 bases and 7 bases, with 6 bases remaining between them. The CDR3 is CASSLAAGEKLFF. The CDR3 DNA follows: TGTGCCAGCAGCTTAGCGGCAGGTGAAAAACTGTTTTTT.

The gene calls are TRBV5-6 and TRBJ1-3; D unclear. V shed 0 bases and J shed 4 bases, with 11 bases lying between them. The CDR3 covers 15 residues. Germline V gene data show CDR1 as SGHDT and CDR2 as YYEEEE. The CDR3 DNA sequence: TGTGCCAGCAGCTTGGTTTCCGGGAGAGGAAACACCATATATTTT. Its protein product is CASSLVSGRGNTIYF. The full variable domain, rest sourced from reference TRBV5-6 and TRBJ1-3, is DAGVTQSPTHLIKTRGQQVTLRCSPKSGHDTVSWYQQALGQGPQFIFQYYEEEERQRGNFPDRFSGHQFPNYSSELNVNALLLGDSALYLCASSLVSGRGNTIYFGEGSWLTVV.

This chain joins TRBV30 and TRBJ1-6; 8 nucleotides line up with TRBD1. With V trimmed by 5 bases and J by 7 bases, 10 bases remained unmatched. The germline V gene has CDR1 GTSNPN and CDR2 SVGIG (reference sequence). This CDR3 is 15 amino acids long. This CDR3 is CAWGLGRGLNSPLHF. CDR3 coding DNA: TGTGCCTGGGGCCTTGGCAGGGGGCTGAATTCACCCCTCCACTTT. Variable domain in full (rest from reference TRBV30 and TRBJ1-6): SQTIHQWPATLVQPVGSPLSLECTVEGTSNPNLYWYRQAAGRGLQLLFYSVGIGQISSEVPQNLSASRPQDRQFILSSKKLLLSDSGFYLCAWGLGRGLNSPLHFGNGTRLTVT.

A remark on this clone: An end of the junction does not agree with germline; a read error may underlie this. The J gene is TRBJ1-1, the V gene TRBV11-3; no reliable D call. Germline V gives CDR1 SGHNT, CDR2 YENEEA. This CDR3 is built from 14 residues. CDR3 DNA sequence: TGTGCCAGCAGCCTAGACCGGGAGAACACTGAAGCTTTCTTT. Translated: CASSLDRENTEAFF. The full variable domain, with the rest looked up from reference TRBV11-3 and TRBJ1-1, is EAGVVQSPRYKIIEKKQPVAFWCNPISGHNTLYWYLQNLGQGPELLIRYENEEAVDDSQLPKDRFSAERLKGVDSTLKIQPAELGDSAVYLCASSLDRENTEAFFGQGTRLTVV.

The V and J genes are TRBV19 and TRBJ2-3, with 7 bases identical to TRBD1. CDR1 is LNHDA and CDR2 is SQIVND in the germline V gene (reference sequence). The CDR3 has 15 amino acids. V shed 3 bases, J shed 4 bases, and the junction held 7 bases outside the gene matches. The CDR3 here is CASSILRGQADTQYF. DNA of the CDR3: TGTGCCAGTAGTATCTTGAGGGGGCAGGCAGATACGCAGTATTTT.